Listed below are T cell receptor beta chains from one sample, sequenced in a study of cytomegalovirus exposure and HLA in healthy donors. TCRdb's copy holds only in-frame clones and misses some; the assay was immunoSEQ multiplex PCR. This sample has some 87,000 clones, with roughly two thirds found just once. The sample comprised PBMCs. These receptors were collected from a woman aged 50 to 60 in good health and CMV-seropositive. CDR3s include the opening cysteine and the closing phenylalanine or tryptophan. A D gene is named only where the DNA matches it firmly. Rows give clone size only sometimes, using once, few, many, or a class for an expanded clone.

size	D	V	J	CDR3	DNA
once	NA	TRBV25-1	TRBJ2-5	CASSRQIQETQYF	TGTGCCAGCAGCCGACAGATTCAAGAGACCCAGTACTTC
NA	TRBD1	TRBV12-5	TRBJ2-1	CASGQTGDEQFF	TGTGCTAGTGGACAAACAGGGGACGAGCAGTTCTTC
NA	NA	TRBV6-1	TRBJ2-7	CARRVSLDFSYEQYF	TGTGCCAGAAGGGTCTCGTTGGACTTTTCCTACGAGCAGTACTTC
NA	TRBD2	TRBV2	TRBJ2-4	CASSLSGGLAKNIQYF	TGTGCCAGCAGCCTTAGCGGGGGCTTAGCCAAAAACATTCAGTACTTC
NA	TRBD1	TRBV4-2	TRBJ1-2	CASSLAGQGNYGYTF	TGTGCCAGCAGCCTAGCGGGACAGGGAAACTATGGCTACACCTTC
once	TRBD1	TRBV10-3	TRBJ2-4	CAISATGEVDIQYF	TGTGCCATCAGCGCGACAGGGGAGGTGGACATTCAGTACTTC
NA	TRBD2	TRBV13	TRBJ2-3	CASTGAGGPFTTDTQYF	TGTGCCAGCACGGGGGCGGGAGGGCCTTTCACAACAGATACGCAGTATTTT
NA	NA	TRBV11-2	TRBJ2-7	CASSFGRQGTYEQYF	TGTGCCAGCAGCTTCGGGAGGCAGGGGACGTACGAGCAGTACTTC
once	TRBD1	TRBV18	TRBJ2-4	CASSPPNQGDENIQYF	TGTGCCAGCTCACCGCCAAACCAGGGGGACGAAAACATTCAGTACTTC
NA	NA	TRBV10-2	TRBJ1-2	CASSDLDRRRTYGYTF	TGCGCCAGCAGTGACCTAGACAGGCGGCGTACTTATGGCTACACCTTC
NA	NA	TRBV9	TRBJ2-7	CASSRRGNEQYF	TGTGCCAGCTCCCGCCGGGGGAACGAGCAGTACTTC
NA	TRBD1	TRBV5-6	TRBJ2-7	CASSYLLGQGPEEQYF	TGTGCCAGCAGCTATTTACTCGGACAGGGGCCTGAGGAGCAGTACTTC